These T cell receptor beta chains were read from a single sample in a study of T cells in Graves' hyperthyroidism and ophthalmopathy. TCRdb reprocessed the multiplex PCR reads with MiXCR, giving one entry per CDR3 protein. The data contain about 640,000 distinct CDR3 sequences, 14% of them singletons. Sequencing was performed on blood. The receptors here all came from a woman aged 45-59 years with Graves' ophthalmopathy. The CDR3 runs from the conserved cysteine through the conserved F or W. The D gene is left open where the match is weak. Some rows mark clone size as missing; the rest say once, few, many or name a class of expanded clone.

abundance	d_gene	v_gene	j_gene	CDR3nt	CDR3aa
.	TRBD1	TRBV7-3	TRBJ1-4	TGTGCCAGCAGCCGGACAGGGGGCTCTGGAAAACTGTTTTTT	CASSRTGGSGKLFF
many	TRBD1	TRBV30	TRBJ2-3	TGTGCCTGGAGTAAAGGGACAGGCGACGCAGATACGCAGTATTTT	CAWSKGTGDADTQYF
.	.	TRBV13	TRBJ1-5	TGCGCCAGCAGCCAAGATAGCGGGGGCAATCAGCCCCAGCATTTT	CASSQDSGGNQPQHF
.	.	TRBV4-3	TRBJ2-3	TGCGCCAGCAGCCAAGACGCTGAGGGTACGCAGTATTTT	CASSQDAEGTQYF
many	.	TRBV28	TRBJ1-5	TGTGCCAGCAGTTTATTTGGGAAGGATCAGCCCCAGCATTTT	CASSLFGKDQPQHF
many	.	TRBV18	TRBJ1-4	TGTGCCAGCTCACCCGGACGGACCCTTAATGAAAAACTGTTTTTT	CASSPGRTLNEKLFF
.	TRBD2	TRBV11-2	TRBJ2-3	TGTGCCAGCAGCTTAACGGGACTAGCGGGAGGAGATACGCAGTATTTT	CASSLTGLAGGDTQYF
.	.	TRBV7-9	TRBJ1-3	TGTGCCAGCAGCTTAGATCTCGACGGCCGCTCTGGAAACACCATATATTTT	CASSLDLDGRSGNTIYF
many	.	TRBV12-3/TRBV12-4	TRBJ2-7	TGTGCCAGCAGTTTAAGGAGGGGCCCTGGTTACGAGCAGTACTTC	CASSLRRGPGYEQYF
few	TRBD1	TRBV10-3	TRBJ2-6	TGTGCCACGAAGGGACAGGCCAGCCCTGGGGCCAACGTCCTGACTTTC	CATKGQASPGANVLTF
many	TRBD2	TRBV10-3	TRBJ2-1	TGTGCCATCAGTTCCACCCTAGCGGGTGACTACAATGAGCAGTTCTTC	CAISSTLAGDYNEQFF
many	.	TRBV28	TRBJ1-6	TGTGCCAGCAGGGACAGCAGCTTGGGATCACCCCTCCACTTT	CASRDSSLGSPLHF
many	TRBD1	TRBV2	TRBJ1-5	TGTGCCAGCAGTGAGTTTACAGGGGCCTCAATTTTGATGTCTGGCAATCAGCCCCAGCATTTT	CASSEFTGASILMSGNQPQHF
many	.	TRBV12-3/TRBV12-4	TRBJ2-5	TGTGCCAGCAGCCATCGGGACAAGGGGCCCCAAGAGACCCAGTACTTC	CASSHRDKGPQETQYF
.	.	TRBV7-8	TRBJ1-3	TGTGCCAGCAGCTTAGGTGGTTTTGGAAACACCATATATTTT	CASSLGGFGNTIYF
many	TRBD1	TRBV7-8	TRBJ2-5	TGTGCCAGCAGCTTAAGAGGGGGCGAAGGAGAGACCCAGTACTTC	CASSLRGGEGETQYF
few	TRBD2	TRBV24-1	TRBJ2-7	TGTGCCACCAGTGGCAGGGAGGGCGAGCAGTACTTC	CATSGREGEQYF
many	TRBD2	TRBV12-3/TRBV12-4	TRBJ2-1	TGTGCCAGCATTAAAGCGGGGGGACGCTCCTACAATGAGCAGTTCTTC	CASIKAGGRSYNEQFF
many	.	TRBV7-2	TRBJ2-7	TGTGCCAGCAGCTTAGATGGGCGGGCCTACGAGCAGTACTTC	CASSLDGRAYEQYF
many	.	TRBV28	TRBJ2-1	TGTGCCAGCAGTTTCAACAGTGAGCAGTTCTTC	CASSFNSEQFF
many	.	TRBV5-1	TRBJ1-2	TGCGCCAGCAGAGGGGGACTCGATGGCTACACCTTC	CASRGGLDGYTF
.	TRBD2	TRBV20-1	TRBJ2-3	TGCAGTGCTAGAATAGCGGGAGCAGGTTCAGATACGCAGTATTTT	CSARIAGAGSDTQYF
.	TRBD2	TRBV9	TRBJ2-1	TGTGCCAGCAGCGTATTTGGGACTAGCAGTTACAATGAGCAGTTCTTC	CASSVFGTSSYNEQFF
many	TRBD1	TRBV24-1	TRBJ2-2	TGTGCCACCAGTGCCCCCGGACAGGGGGCGGCTCAGAACACCGGGGAGCTGTTTTTT	CATSAPGQGAAQNTGELFF
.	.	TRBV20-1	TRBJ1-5	TGCAGTGCTAGCTCCCTCCACTCCGAGGACAGACATAGCAATCAGCCCCAGCATTTT	CSASSLHSEDRHSNQPQHF
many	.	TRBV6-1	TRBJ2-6	TGTGCCAGCAGCCAACTACCGATACTTAAGCGGGTCCGACTCTCTGGGGCCAACGTCCTGACTTTC	CASSQLPILKRVRLSGANVLTF
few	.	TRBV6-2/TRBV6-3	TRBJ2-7	TGTGCCAGCAGTTACTCGCCCGGAAACTACGAGCAGTACTTC	CASSYSPGNYEQYF
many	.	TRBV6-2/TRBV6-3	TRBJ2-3	TGTGCCAGCAGGCCTGGACAGACGCTAGCGGGCACAGATACGCAGTATTTT	CASRPGQTLAGTDTQYF
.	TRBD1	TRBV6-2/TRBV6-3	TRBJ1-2	TGTGCCAGCAGCTCGGGACAGGGGAACAGCTATGGCTACACCTTC	CASSSGQGNSYGYTF
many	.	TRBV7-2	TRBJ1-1	TGTGCCAGCAGCCAACTCGGCAGCGCTGCTGAAGCTTTCTTT	CASSQLGSAAEAFF
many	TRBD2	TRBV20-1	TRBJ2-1	TGCAGTGCTAGCAAATCCGGGACTAGCGGGAGAGGCCCCTACAATGAGCAGTTCTTC	CSASKSGTSGRGPYNEQFF
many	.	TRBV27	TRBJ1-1	TGTGCCAGCATTCCACAGGGGAACACTGAAGCTTTCTTT	CASIPQGNTEAFF
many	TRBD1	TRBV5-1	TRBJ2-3	TGCGCCAGCAGCACCCTCAGGACAGGCCTAAAAACAGATACGCAGTATTTT	CASSTLRTGLKTDTQYF
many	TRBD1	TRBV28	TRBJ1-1	TGTGCCAGCAGTAAGGACAGGATGAACACTGAAGCTTTCTTT	CASSKDRMNTEAFF
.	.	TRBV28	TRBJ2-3	TGTGCCAGCAGGGGGGCGAGTGGGAGCACAGATACGCAGTATTTT	CASRGASGSTDTQYF
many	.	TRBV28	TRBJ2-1	TGTGCCAGCAGTTTATTATTCCGATCCTACAATGAGCAGTTCTTC	CASSLLFRSYNEQFF
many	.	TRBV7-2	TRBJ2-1	TGTGCCAGCAGCACGAAAAGCTCCTACAATGAGCAGTTCTTC	CASSTKSSYNEQFF
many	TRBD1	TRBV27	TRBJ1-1	TGTGCCAGCAGTTCCAGGGGGAGGACTGAAGCTTTCTTT	CASSSRGRTEAFF
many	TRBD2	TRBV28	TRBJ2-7	TGTGCCAGCACCTATAGCGGGAGCGGCGACGAGCAGTACTTC	CASTYSGSGDEQYF
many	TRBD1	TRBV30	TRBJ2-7	TGTGCCTGGGAACGGACAGGGGGGAACGAGCAGTACTTC	CAWERTGGNEQYF
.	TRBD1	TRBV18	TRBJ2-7	TGTGCCAGCTCAACCAGACAGGGGGTCGTGGAGCAGTACTTC	CASSTRQGVVEQYF